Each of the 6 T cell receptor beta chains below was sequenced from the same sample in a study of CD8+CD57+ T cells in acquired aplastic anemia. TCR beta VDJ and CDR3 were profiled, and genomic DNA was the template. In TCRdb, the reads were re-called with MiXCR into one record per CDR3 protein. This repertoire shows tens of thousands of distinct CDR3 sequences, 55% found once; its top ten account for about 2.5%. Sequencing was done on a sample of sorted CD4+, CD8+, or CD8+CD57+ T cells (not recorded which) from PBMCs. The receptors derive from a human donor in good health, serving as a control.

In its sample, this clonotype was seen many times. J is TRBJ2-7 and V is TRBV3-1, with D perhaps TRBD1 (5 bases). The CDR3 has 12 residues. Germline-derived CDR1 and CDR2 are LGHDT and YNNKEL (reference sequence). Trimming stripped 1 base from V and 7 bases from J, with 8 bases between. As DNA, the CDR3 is TGTGCCAGCAGCCAAGCTAGGGGTGAGCAGTACTTC. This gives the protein CASSQARGEQYF.

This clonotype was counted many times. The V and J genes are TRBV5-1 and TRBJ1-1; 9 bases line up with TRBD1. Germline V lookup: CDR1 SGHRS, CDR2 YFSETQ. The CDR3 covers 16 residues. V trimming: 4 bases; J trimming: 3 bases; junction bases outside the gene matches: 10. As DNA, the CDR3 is TGCGCCAGCAGCAAACAGGGGGCCGGGGTGGACACTGAAGCTTTCTTT. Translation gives CASSKQGAGVDTEAFF.

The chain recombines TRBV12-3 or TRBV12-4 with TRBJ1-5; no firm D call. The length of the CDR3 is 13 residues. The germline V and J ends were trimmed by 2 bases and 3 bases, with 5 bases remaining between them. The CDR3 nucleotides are TGTGCCAGCAGTTTACGGCTCAATCAGCCCCAGCATTTT. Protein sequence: CASSLRLNQPQHF.

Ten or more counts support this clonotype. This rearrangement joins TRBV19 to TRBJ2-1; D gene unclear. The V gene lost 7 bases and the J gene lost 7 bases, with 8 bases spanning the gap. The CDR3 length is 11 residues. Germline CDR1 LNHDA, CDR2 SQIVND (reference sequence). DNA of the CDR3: TGTGCCAGTAAAGTAGGGAATGAGCAGTTCTTC. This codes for CASKVGNEQFF.

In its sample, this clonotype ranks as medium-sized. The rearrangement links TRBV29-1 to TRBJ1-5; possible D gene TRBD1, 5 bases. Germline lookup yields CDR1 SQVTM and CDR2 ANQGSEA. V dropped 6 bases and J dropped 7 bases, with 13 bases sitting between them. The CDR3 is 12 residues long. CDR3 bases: TGCAGCGTGAAGGGACCCCAACAGCCCCAGCATTTT. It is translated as CSVKGPQQPQHF.

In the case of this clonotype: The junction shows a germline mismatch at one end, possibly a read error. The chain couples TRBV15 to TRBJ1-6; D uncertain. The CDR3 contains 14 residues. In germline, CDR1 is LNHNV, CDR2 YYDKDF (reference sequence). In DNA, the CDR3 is TGTGCCACCAGCAGAGATGCGAAAAATTCACCCCTCTACTTT. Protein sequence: CATSRDAKNSPLYF.